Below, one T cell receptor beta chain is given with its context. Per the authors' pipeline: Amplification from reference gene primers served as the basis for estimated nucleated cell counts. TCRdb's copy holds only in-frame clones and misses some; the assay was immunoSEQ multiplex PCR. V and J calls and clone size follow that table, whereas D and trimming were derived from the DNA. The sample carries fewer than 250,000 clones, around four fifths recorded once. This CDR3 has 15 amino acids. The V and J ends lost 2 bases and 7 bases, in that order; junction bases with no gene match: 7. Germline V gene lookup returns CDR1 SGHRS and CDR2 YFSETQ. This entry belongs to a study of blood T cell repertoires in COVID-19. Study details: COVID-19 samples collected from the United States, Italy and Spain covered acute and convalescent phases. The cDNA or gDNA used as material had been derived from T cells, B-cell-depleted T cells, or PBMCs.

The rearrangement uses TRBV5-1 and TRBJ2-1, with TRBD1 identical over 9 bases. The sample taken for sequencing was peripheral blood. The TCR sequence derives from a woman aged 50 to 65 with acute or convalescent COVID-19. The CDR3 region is CASSLTGGSGNEQFF. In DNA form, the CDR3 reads TGCGCCAGCAGCTTAACAGGGGGCTCAGGTAATGAGCAGTTCTTC. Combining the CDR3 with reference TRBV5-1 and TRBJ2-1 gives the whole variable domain KAGVTQTPRYLIKTRGQQVTLSCSPISGHRSVSWYQQTPGQGLQFLFEYFSETQRNKGNFPGRFSGRQFSNSRSEMNVSTLELGDSALYLCASSLTGGSGNEQFFGPGTRLTVL.